This TCR beta chain came from a study of molecular identifiers for immune sequencing clone quantification. Making the bulk TCR libraries relied on previously described methods and listed TCR primers. A single record per CDR3 protein comes from TCRdb applying MiXCR to the PCR reads. In the table there are about half a million distinct CDR3 sequences, around 23% of which are singletons. Sorting isolated naive CD8 T cells as CD8+CD4-CCR7+CD45RA+ events. Trimming pared 2 bases from V and 8 bases from J, leaving 6 bases between. The CDR3 length is 11 residues. Germline CDR1 reads DFQATT; CDR2 reads SNEGSKA (reference sequence).

The chain links TRBV20-1 to TRBJ1-4; D gene ambiguous. This clonotype originated in a human donor in good health. Some libraries in this study had Jurkat cell RNA spiked in. The sequenced material came from naive CD8+ T cells from blood, with Jurkat cell RNA spiked in. Subset noted: FACS-sorted CD8+CD4-CCR7+CD45RA+ naive T cells. The CDR3 here is CSARFREKLFF. The CDR3 DNA is TGCAGTGCTAGATTCAGGGAAAAACTGTTTTTT.